These 15 T cell receptor beta chains were all obtained from the same sample, sequenced in a study of blood T cells in healthy people across ages (dated by TCRdb to between 2014 and 2017). The library was made by 5' RACE. The listed sequencing device is Illumina HiSeq 2500. A second about 7 to 11 cycle PCR used a sample-barcoded 5' primer and a J-beta primer mix. Using fastp trimming at Q25 and MiXCR clonotype assembly, TCRdb reanalyzed the public sequencing data and kept in-frame beta chains. Entries are consolidated by CDR3 protein sequence, retaining the most common genes and DNA. The sample table lists about 1.1 million distinct CDR3 sequences, roughly two fifths of them with a count of one. The ten most abundant clones make up roughly 13% of the sample. Sequencing input: blood. The receptors stem from a man aged 18 to 29 in good health.

This clonotype was recorded many times. The chain has TRBV4-3 and TRBJ1-5; D not certain. Per the germline V gene, CDR1 is LGHNA and CDR2 is YSLEER. Trimming cost V 1 base and J 6 bases, with 13 bases left between them. The CDR3 extends over 15 amino acids. DNA for the CDR3: TGCGCCAGCAGCCAAGTTGAGGGCTTAGGTCAGCCCCAGCATTTT. It is translated as CASSQVEGLGQPQHF.

About this clonotype itself: The junction departs from germline at one end; a sequencing error may be responsible. The J gene is TRBJ2-1, the V gene TRBV2, with a tentative D call TRBD2 (5 bases). The germline gives CDR1 SNHLY, CDR2 FYNNEI. The CDR3 length is 12 residues. The CDR3 is CASSVSSNGQFF. The DNA for the CDR3 is TGTGCCAGCAGCGTTTCTAGCAATGGGCAGTTCTTC.

This clonotype has at least ten counts. The chain is built from TRBV7-2 and TRBJ1-2, with 7 bases lining up with TRBD1. This CDR3 spans 15 amino acids. V lost 5 bases to trimming and J lost 0 bases; unmatched junction nucleotides: 6. Per the germline V gene, CDR1 is SGHTA and CDR2 is FQGNSA. CDR3 nucleotides: TGTGCCAGCAGCCTTCCCGGACAGGCTAACTATGGCTACACCTTC. Protein: CASSLPGQANYGYTF.

This clonotype was counted a few times. The J gene is TRBJ2-5, the V gene TRBV5-1; no clear D. Trimming took off 2 bases at V and 2 bases at J, with 10 bases between the two ends. CDR3 length: 14 residues. Germline loops: CDR1 SGHRS, CDR2 YFSETQ. This CDR3 reads CASSLGQSQETQYF. The CDR3 nucleotides are TGCGCCAGCAGCTTAGGGCAGTCGCAAGAGACCCAGTACTTC.

This clonotype was seen a single time. Relative to the germline gene, one junction end is altered; a read error may explain this. The DNA for the CDR3 is TGTGCCAGCATCTTAGGTGGGGGAGATACGCAGTATTTT. This encodes CASILGGGDTQYF. The rearrangement uses TRBV7-9 and TRBJ2-3; D might be TRBD1 or TRBD2, each matching 5 bases. The CDR3 is made up of 13 amino acids. CDR1 and CDR2 (germline): SEHNR, FQNEAQ (reference sequence).

The genes are TRBV20-1 and TRBJ2-1; 11 nucleotides line up with TRBD2. Per germline, CDR1 DFQATT and CDR2 SNEGSKA (reference sequence). The CDR3 is 16 amino acids. Trimming cost V 7 bases and J 4 bases; bases outside gene matches: 12. The CDR3 is CSVGPPGLAAYNEQFF. The CDR3 DNA follows: TGCAGTGTTGGGCCCCCGGGACTAGCGGCGTACAATGAGCAGTTCTTC.

The chain links TRBV7-2 to TRBJ2-7; 10 bases are a match to TRBD1. CDR3 length equals 15 residues. Trimming took 2 bases from V and 3 from J; bases not matched to a gene: 4. Germline V gene lookup returns CDR1 SGHTA and CDR2 FQGNSA. The DNA of the CDR3 is TGTGCCAGCAGCTTACGGGACAGGGGAGGCTACGAGCAGTACTTC. It specifies CASSLRDRGGYEQYF.

CDR3 sequence: CASSDRGGLDEQFF. The CDR3 bases are TGTGCCAGCAGTGATAGAGGGGGTCTCGATGAGCAGTTCTTC. This chain connects TRBV6-1 to TRBJ2-1, with D perhaps matching TRBD1 (6 bases). This CDR3 spans 14 amino acids. CDR1 is MNHNS and CDR2 is SASEGT in the germline V gene. V lost 3 bases to trimming and J lost 8 bases, with 14 bases between them.

V usage is TRBV6-6 and J usage is TRBJ2-7; D is tentatively TRBD1 or TRBD2 (5 bases each). The CDR3 contains 13 residues. V was clipped by 6 bases and J by 0 bases, with 9 bases between them. Per germline, CDR1 MNHNY and CDR2 SVGAGI (reference sequence). This CDR3 is CASRLGPSYEQYF. The DNA of the CDR3 is TGTGCCAGCAGACTGGGACCCTCCTACGAGCAGTACTTC.

This clonotype was seen ten or more times. The chain links TRBV10-3 to TRBJ2-3; D is unclear. The CDR3 is 13 residues long. Germline loops: CDR1 ENHRY, CDR2 SYGVKD. Trimming took 0 bases from V and 5 from J, leaving 6 bases between them. CDR3 DNA: TGTGCCATCAGTGAGTCCGACCAAGATACGCAGTATTTT. It translates to CAISESDQDTQYF.

This chain joins TRBV4-3 and TRBJ2-3; D is uncertain. The CDR3 loop spans 17 amino acids. Germline lookup yields CDR1 LGHNA and CDR2 YSLEER. Trimming removed 5 bases from V and 6 bases from J, with 24 bases in between. CDR3 protein: CASSSHRWDTPLDTQYF. DNA for the CDR3: TGCGCCAGCAGCTCACACCGTTGGGATACGCCACTGGATACGCAGTATTTT.

This clonotype was seen only a few times. The gene calls are TRBV9 and TRBJ2-2, with D hard to call. The germline CDR1 and CDR2 sequences are SGDLS and YYNGEE. The CDR3 runs to 12 residues. V gave up 1 base and J gave up 7 bases, with 5 bases separating them. CDR3 residues: CASSVSGGELFF. CDR3 bases: TGTGCCAGCAGCGTATCGGGCGGGGAGCTGTTTTTT.

This sequence joins TRBV29-1 and TRBJ1-1; no clear D gene. The germline V and J ends were trimmed by 2 bases and 3 bases, with 13 bases remaining between them. Germline V CDR1 and CDR2: SQVTM, ANQGSEA. The CDR3 is 14 amino acids. The CDR3 DNA sequence: TGCAGCGTTGAAAGTCGGAGGGCAGACACTGAAGCTTTCTTT. Translating it yields CSVESRRADTEAFF.

J is TRBJ1-1 and V is TRBV20-1, with D maybe TRBD1 (6 bases). This CDR3 comprises 14 residues. Germline values: CDR1 DFQATT, CDR2 SNEGSKA (reference sequence). Deletions cut 1 base from V and 4 bases from J, with 13 bases between. CDR3 nucleotide sequence: TGCAGTGCTAGAGGGCAGGGGAGAGGCACTGAAGCTTTCTTT. Its translation is CSARGQGRGTEAFF.

The gene calls are TRBV19 and TRBJ2-7; TRBD1 matches 11 bases. The ends lost 7 bases at V and 3 bases at J; junction bases unmatched: 5. Germline V lookup: CDR1 LNHDA, CDR2 SQIVND (reference sequence). The CDR3 loop spans 14 amino acids. CDR3: CASTAGTGGYEQYF. In DNA, the CDR3 is TGTGCCAGTACAGCCGGGACAGGGGGCTACGAGCAGTACTTC.